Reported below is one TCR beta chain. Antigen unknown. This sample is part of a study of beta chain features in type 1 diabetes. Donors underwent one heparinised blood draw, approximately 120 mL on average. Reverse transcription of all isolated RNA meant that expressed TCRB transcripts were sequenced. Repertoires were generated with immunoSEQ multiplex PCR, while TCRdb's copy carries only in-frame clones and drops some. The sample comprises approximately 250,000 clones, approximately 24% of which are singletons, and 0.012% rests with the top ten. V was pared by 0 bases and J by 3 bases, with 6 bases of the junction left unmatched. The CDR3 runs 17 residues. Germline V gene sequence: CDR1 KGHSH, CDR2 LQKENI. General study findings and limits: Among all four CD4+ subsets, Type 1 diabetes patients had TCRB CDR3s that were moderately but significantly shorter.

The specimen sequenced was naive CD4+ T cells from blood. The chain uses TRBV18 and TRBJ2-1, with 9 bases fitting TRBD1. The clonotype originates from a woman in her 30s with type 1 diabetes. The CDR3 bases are TGTGCCAGCTCACCACCGGGACAGGGAGCCTTCTACAATGAGCAGTTCTTC. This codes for CASSPPGQGAFYNEQFF.